The clone carrying this T cell receptor (beta chain) was seen ten or more times. Investigators amplified TCR beta CDR3 regions from RNA transcripts. Scientists carried out first-round RT-PCR using HTBI primers and then a second-round multiplex PCR. TCRdb reprocessed the multiplex PCR reads with MiXCR, giving one entry per CDR3 protein. This table has 500,000 to 700,000 distinct CDR3 sequences, approximately 22% appearing once. V was shortened by 1 base and J by 1 base, with 11 bases between the two germline ends. The CDR3 sequence is 16 residues long. Germline V CDR1 and CDR2: SEHNR, FQNEAQ (reference sequence). This sample was included in a study of Graves' ophthalmopathy and Graves' hyperthyroidism. Study in general: Peripheral blood sampling preceded any treatment and occurred at initial diagnosis.

The receptor was isolated from a woman under 30 with stable Graves' hyperthyroidism. Some clones in this sample may be carry-over from other donors' samples. Material: peripheral blood. The gene calls are TRBV7-9 and TRBJ2-4; D is perhaps TRBD1 (5 bases). CDR3 nucleotide sequence: TGTGCCAGCAGCTTAGTAGCAGGGCTCGCCAAAAACATTCAGTACTTC. The encoded protein is CASSLVAGLAKNIQYF.